This T cell receptor (beta chain) derives from a study of blood T cell repertoires in COVID-19. Study context: The samples span acute and convalescent COVID-19 from the United States, Italy and Spain. The cDNA or gDNA used as material had been derived from T cells, B-cell-depleted T cells, or PBMCs.

Followed over time, Seattle patients had been enrolled while infection was active. In the authors' methods: Amplification from reference gene primers served as the basis for estimated nucleated cell counts. Here immunoSEQ multiplex PCR was the method, and the copy in TCRdb shows in-frame clones only, minus some. V, J and clone size are taken as reported in that table, and D and trimming were inferred from the DNA itself. This table has about 210,000 clones, 75% to 85% appearing once. V was shortened by 1 base and J by 10 bases, with 17 bases between the two germline ends. Germline CDR1 and CDR2: KGHDR and SFDVKD. This CDR3 has 15 residues.

The sample comprised peripheral blood. The sequence was obtained from an older woman with COVID-19, enrolled during active disease. This chain connects TRBV24-1 to TRBJ2-3, with TRBD2 as a possible D gene (5 bases). The CDR3 nucleotides are TGTGCCACCAGTGATTTCAGCGGAGGCCTCAAGGCGCAGTATTTT. This translates into CATSDFSGGLKAQYF.